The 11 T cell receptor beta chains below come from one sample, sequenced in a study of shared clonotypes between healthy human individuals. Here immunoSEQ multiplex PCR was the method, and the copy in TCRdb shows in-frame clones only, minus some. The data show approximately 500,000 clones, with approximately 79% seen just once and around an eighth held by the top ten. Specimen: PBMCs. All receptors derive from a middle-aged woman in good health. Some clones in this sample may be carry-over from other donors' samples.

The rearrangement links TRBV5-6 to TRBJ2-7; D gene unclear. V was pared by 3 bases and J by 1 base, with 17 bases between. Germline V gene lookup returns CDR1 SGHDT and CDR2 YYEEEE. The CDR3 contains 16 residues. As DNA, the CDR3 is TGTGCCAGCAGCTCGACAAAGAATGTGAGGTCCTACGAGCAGTACTTC. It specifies CASSSTKNVRSYEQYF.

The CDR3 region has the DNA TGTGCCAGCAGGACCCTTACTAGCGGGAGGCCCTACGAGCAGTACTTC. This codes for CASRTLTSGRPYEQYF. The V gene is TRBV7-2, the J gene TRBJ2-7; 12 positions agree with TRBD2. Germline CDR1 and CDR2: SGHTA and FQGNSA. CDR3 size: 16 residues. V lost 6 bases to trimming and J lost 2 bases; unmatched junction nucleotides: 8.

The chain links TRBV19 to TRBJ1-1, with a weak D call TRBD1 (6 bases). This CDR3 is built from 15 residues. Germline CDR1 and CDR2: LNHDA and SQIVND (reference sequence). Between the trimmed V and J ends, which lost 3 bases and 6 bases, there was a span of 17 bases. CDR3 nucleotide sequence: TGTGCCAGTAGTATCCGAGGGGGATTCGGGGCTGAAGCTTTCTTT. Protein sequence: CASSIRGGFGAEAFF.

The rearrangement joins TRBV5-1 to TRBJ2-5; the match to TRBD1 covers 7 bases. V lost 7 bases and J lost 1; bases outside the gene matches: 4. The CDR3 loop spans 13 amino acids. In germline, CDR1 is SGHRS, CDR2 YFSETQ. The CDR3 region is CASGRDSQETQYF. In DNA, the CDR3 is TGCGCCAGCGGCAGGGACAGCCAAGAGACCCAGTACTTC.

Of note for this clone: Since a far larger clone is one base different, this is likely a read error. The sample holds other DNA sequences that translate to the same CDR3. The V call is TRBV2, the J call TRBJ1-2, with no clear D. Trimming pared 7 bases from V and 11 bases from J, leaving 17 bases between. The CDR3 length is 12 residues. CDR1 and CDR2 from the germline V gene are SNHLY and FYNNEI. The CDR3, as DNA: TGTGCCAGCATAGCGGTAGGAGGTGGTTACACCTTC. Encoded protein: CASIAVGGGYTF.

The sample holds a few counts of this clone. The DNA for the CDR3 is TGTGCCAGCTGTCCCGGGGACAGGGGTTTCGACGAGCAGTACTTC. This sequence encodes CASCPGDRGFDEQYF. The chain uses TRBV28 and TRBJ2-7; 10 nucleotides align to TRBD1. Germline V gene data show CDR1 as MDHEN and CDR2 as SYDVKM. The CDR3 spans 15 residues. With V trimmed by 8 bases and J by 5 bases, 12 bases remained unmatched.

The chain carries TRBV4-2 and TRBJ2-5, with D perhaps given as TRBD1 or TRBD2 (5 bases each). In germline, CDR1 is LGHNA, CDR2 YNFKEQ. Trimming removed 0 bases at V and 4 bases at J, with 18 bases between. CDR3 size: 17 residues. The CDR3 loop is CASSQDSSGGGGETQYF. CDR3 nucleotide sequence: TGTGCCAGCAGCCAAGATAGCAGTGGTGGGGGTGGAGAGACCCAGTACTTC.

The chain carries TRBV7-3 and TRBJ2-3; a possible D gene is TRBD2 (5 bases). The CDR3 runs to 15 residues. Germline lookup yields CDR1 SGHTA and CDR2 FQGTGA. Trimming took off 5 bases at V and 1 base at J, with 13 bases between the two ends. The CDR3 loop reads CASSPRLGGTDTQYF. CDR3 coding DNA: TGTGCCAGCAGCCCCCGCTTGGGAGGCACAGATACGCAGTATTTT. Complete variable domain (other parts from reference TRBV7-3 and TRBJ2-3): GAGVSQTPSNKVTEKGKYVELRCDPISGHTALYWYRQSLGQGPEFLIYFQGTGAADDSGLPNDRFFAVRPEGSVSTLKIQRTERGDSAVYLCASSPRLGGTDTQYFGPGTRLTVL.

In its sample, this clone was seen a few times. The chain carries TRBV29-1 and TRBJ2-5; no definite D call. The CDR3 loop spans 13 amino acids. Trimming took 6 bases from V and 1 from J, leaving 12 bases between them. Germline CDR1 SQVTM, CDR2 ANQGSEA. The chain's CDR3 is CSVPLAGQETQYF. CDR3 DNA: TGCAGCGTGCCCCTCGCAGGCCAAGAGACCCAGTACTTC.

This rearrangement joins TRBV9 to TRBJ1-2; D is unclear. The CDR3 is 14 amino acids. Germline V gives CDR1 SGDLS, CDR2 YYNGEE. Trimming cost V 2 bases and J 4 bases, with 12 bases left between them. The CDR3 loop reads CASSVLGLSYGYTF. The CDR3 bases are TGTGCCAGCAGCGTTTTAGGGTTGAGCTATGGCTACACCTTC.

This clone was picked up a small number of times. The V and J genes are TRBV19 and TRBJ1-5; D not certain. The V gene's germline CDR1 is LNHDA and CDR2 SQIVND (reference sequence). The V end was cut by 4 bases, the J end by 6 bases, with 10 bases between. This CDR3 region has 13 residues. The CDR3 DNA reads TGTGCCAGTAGTACCCAGTCGGTTCAGCCCCAGCATTTT. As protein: CASSTQSVQPQHF.